This paragraph covers one T cell receptor beta chain sequence. This sample stems from a study of T cell changes during pregnancy in multiple sclerosis. Measured with immunoSEQ multiplex PCR; TCRdb has only the in-frame clones, and not every one. The sample records tens of thousands of clones, 91% being singletons. Germline CDR1 reads MNHEY; CDR2 reads SVGAGI. V was shortened by 0 bases and J by 6 bases, with 6 bases between the two germline ends. The CDR3 loop spans 13 amino acids. This sequence originates from a female donor in good health, enrolled as a control in a pregnancy study. The genes are TRBV6-5 and TRBJ1-5; no clear D gene. The sample in question was CD4+ T cells from peripheral blood mononuclear cells, obtained after pregnancy. CDR3 nucleotide sequence: TGTGCCAGCAGTTACTCGAGGATTCAGCCCCAGCATTTT. This gives the protein CASSYSRIQPQHF.